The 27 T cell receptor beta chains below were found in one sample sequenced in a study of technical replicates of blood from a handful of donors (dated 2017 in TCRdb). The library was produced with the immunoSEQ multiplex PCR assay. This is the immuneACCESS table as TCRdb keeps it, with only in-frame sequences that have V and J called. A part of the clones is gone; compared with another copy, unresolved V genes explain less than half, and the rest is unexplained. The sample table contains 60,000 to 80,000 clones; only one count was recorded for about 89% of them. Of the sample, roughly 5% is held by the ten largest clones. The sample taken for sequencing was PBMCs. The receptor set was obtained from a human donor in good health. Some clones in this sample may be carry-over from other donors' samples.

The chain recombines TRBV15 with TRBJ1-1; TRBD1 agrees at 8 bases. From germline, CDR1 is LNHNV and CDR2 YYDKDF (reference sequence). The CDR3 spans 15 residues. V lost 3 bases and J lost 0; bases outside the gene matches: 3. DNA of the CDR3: TGTGCCACCAGCAGGGGACAGGCTATGAACACTGAAGCTTTCTTT. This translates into CATSRGQAMNTEAFF.

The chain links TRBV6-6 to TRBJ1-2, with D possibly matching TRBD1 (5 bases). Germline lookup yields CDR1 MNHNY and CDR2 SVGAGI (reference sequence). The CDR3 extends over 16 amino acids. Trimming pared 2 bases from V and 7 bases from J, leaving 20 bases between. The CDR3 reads CASSYPEMGVGGGYTF. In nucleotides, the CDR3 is TGTGCCAGCAGTTACCCTGAGATGGGGGTCGGGGGTGGCTACACCTTC.

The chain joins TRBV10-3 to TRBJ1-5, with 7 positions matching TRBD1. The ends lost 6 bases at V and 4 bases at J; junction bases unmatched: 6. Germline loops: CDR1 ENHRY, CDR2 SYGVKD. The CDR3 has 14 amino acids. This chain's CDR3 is CAISDRVPNQPQHF. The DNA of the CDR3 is TGTGCCATCAGCGACAGGGTACCTAATCAGCCCCAGCATTTT.

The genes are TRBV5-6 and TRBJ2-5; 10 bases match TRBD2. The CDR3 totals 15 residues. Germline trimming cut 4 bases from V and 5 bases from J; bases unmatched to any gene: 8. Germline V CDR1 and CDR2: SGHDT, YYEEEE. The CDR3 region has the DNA TGTGCCAGCAGCGGCCTAGCGGGAGACTGGGAGACCCAGTACTTC. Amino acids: CASSGLAGDWETQYF.

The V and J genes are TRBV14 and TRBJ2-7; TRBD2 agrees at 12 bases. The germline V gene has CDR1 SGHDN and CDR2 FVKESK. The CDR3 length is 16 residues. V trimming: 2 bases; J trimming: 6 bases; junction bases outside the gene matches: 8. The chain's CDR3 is CASSQYRLAGEGEQYF. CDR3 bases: TGTGCCAGCAGCCAATACCGACTAGCGGGAGAGGGCGAGCAGTACTTC.

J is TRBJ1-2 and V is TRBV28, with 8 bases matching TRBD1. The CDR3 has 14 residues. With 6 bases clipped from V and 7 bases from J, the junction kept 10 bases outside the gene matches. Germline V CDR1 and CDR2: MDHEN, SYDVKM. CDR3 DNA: TGTGCCAGCAGCACAGGGGGTCAAATCGGTGGCTACACCTTC. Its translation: CASSTGGQIGGYTF.

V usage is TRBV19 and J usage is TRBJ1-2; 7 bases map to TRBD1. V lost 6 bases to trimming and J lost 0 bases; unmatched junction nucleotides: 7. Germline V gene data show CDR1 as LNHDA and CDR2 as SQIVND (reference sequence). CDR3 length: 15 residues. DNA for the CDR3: TGTGCCAGTAGACTCTCGGACAGGACTAACTATGGCTACACCTTC. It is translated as CASRLSDRTNYGYTF.

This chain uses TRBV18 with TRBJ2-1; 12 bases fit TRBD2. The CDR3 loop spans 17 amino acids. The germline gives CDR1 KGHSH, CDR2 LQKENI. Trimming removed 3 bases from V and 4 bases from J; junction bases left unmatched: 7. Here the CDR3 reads CASSPQPTSGGYNEQFF. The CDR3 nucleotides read TGTGCCAGCTCACCTCAACCGACTAGCGGGGGTTACAATGAGCAGTTCTTC.

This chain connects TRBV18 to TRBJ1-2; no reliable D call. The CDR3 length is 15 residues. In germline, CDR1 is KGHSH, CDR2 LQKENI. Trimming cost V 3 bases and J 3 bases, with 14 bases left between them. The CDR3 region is CASSPTVGQDYGYTF. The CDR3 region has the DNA TGTGCCAGCTCACCTACCGTGGGTCAGGACTATGGCTACACCTTC.

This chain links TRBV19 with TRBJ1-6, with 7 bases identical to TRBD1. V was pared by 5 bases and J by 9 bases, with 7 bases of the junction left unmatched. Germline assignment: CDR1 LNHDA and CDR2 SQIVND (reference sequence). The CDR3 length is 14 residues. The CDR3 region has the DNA TGTGCCAGTAGTCTAACAGGGGCTCGTTCACCCCTCCACTTT. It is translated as CASSLTGARSPLHF.

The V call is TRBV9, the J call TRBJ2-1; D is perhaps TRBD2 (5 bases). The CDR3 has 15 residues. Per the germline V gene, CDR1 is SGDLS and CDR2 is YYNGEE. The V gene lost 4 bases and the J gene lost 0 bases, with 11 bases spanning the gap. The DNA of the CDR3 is TGTGCCAGCAGCAAGGACGCGGGCTCCTACAATGAGCAGTTCTTC. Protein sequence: CASSKDAGSYNEQFF.

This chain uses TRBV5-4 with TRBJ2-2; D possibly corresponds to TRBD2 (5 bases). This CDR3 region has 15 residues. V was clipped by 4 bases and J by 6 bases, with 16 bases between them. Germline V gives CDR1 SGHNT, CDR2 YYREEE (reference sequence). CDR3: CASSTGSLPPGELFF. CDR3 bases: TGTGCCAGCAGCACGGGATCCCTTCCCCCCGGGGAGCTGTTTTTT. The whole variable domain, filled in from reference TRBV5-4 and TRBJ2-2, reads ETGVTQSPTHLIKTRGQQVTLRCSSQSGHNTVSWYQQALGQGPQFIFQYYREEENGRGNFPPRFSGLQFPNYSSELNVNALELDDSALYLCASSTGSLPPGELFFGEGSRLTVL.

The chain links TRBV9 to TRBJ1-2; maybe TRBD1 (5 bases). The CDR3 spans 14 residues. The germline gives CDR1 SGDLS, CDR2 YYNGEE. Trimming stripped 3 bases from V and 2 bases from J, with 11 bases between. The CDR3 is CASSEAGLNYGYTF. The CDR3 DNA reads TGTGCCAGCAGCGAAGCAGGGTTGAACTATGGCTACACCTTC.

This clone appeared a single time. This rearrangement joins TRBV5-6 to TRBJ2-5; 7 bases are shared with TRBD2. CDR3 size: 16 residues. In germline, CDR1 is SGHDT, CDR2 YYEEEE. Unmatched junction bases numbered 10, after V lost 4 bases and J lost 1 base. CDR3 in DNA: TGTGCCAGCAGCCATAGAGGGGTAGCGGGCCAAGAGACCCAGTACTTC. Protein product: CASSHRGVAGQETQYF.

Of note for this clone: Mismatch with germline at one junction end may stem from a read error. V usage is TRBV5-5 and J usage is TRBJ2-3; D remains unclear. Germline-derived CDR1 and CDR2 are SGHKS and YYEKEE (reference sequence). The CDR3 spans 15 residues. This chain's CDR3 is CASTLAGSSTDTQYF. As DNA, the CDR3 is TGTGCCAGCACCTTGGCCGGGTCTAGCACAGATACGCAGTATTTT.

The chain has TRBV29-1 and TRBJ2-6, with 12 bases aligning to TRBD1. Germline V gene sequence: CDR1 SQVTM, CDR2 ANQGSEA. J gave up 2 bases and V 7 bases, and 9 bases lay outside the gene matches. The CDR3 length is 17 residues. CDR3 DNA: TGCAGCGCTGACACCGGGACAGGGGGCCCTGGGGCCAACGTCCTGACTTTC. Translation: CSADTGTGGPGANVLTF. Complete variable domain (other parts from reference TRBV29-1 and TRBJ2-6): SAVISQKPSRDICQRGTSLTIQCQVDSQVTMMFWYRQQPGQSLTLIATANQGSEATYESGFVIDKFPISRPNLTFSTLTVSNMSPEDSSIYLCSADTGTGGPGANVLTFGAGSRLTVL.

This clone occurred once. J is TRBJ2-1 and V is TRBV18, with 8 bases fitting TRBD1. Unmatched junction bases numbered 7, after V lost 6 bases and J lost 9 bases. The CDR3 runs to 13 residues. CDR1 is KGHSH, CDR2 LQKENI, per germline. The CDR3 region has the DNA TGTGCCAGCTCGCTCGACAGGGGCGGTGAGCAGTTCTTC. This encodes CASSLDRGGEQFF.

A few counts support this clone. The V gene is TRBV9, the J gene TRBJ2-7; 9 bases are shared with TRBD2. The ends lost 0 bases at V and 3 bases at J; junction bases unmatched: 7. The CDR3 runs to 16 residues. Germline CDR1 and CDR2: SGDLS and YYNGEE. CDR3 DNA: TGTGCCAGCAGCGTAGGACTAGCGGCAATCTACTACGAGCAGTACTTC. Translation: CASSVGLAAIYYEQYF.

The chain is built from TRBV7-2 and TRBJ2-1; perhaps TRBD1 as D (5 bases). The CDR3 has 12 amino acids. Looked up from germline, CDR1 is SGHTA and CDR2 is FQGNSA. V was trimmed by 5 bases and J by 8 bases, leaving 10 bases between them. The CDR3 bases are TGTGCCAGCAGCCCCAGGGAACATGAGCAGTTCTTC. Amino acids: CASSPREHEQFF.

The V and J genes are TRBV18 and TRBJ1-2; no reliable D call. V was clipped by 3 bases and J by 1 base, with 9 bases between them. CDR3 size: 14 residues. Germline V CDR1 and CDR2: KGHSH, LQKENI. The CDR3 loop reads CASSPSRVNYGYTF. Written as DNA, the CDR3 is TGTGCCAGCTCACCCTCCCGGGTTAACTATGGCTACACCTTC.

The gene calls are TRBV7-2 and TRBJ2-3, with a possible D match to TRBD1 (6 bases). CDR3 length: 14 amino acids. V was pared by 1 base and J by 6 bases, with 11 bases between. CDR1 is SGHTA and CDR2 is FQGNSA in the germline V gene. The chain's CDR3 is CASSLGRGADTQYF. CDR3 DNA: TGTGCCAGCAGCTTAGGCAGGGGCGCCGATACGCAGTATTTT.

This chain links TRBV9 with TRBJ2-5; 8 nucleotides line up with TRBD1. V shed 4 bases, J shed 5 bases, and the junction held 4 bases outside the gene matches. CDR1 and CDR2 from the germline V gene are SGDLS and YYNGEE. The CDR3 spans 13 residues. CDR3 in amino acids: CASSPRGRETQYF. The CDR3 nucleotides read TGTGCCAGCAGCCCCAGGGGGCGGGAGACCCAGTACTTC.

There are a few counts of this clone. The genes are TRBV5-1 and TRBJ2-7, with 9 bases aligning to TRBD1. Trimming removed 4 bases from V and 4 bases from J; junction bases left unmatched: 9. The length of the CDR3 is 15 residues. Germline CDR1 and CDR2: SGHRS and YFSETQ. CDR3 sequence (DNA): TGCGCCAGCAGCCGGACAGGGGCAGAAACGTACGAGCAGTACTTC. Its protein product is CASSRTGAETYEQYF.

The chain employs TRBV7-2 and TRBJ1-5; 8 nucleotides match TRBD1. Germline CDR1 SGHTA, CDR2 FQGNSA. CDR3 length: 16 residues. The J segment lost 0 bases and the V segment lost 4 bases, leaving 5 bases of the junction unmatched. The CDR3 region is CASSSPDRDSNQPQHF. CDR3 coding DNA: TGTGCCAGCAGCTCCCCGGACAGGGATAGCAATCAGCCCCAGCATTTT.

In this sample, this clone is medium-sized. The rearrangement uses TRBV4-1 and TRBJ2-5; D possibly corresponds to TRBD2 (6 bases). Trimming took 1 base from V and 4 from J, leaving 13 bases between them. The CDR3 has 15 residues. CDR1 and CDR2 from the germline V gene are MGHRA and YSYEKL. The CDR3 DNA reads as TGCGCCAGCAGCCAAGTTACTAGCAGCTCAGAGACCCAGTACTTC. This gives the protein CASSQVTSSSETQYF.

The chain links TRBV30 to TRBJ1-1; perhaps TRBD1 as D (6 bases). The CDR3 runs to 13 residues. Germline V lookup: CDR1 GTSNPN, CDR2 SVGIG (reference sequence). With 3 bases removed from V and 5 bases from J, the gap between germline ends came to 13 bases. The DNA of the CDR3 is TGTGCCTGGAGCCCCAGGGGTCGAACTGAAGCTTTCTTT. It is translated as CAWSPRGRTEAFF.

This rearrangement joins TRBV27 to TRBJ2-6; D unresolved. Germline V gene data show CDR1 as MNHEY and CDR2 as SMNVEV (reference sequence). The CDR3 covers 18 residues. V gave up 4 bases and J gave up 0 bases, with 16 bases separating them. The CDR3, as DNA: TGTGCCAGCAGTTCACCTGCGGCAGCCCTCTCTGGGGCCAACGTCCTGACTTTC. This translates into CASSSPAAALSGANVLTF.